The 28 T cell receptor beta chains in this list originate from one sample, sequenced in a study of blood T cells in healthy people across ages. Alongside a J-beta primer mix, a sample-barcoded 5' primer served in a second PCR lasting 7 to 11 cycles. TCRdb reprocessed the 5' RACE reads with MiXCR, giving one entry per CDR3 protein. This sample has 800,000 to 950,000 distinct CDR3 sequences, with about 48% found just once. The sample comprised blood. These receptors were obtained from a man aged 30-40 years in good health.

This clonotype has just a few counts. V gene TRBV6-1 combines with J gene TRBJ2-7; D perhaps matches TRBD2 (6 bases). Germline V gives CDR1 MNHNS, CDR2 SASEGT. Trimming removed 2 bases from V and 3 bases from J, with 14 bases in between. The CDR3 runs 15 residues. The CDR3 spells CASSERPGLIYEQYF. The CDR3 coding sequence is TGTGCCAGCAGTGAACGACCGGGACTGATCTACGAGCAGTACTTC.

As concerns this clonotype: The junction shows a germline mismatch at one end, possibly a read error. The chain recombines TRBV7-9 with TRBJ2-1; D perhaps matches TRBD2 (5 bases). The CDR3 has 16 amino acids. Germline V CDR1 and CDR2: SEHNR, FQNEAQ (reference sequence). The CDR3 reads CVSSFRGESSRNEQFF. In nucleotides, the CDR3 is TGTGTCAGCAGCTTTCGTGGGGAGAGCTCGAGGAATGAGCAGTTCTTC.

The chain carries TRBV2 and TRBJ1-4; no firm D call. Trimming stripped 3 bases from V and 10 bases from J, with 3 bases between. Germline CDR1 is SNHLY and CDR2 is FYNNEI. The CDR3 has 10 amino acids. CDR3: CASSDGKLFF. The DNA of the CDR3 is TGTGCCAGCAGTGACGGAAAACTGTTTTTT.

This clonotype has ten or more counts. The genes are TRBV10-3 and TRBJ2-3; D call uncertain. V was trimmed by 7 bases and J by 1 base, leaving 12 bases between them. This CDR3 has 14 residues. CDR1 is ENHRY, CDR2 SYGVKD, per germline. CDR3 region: CAINKGPGTDTQYF. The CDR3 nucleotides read TGTGCCATCAACAAAGGACCAGGCACAGATACGCAGTATTTT.

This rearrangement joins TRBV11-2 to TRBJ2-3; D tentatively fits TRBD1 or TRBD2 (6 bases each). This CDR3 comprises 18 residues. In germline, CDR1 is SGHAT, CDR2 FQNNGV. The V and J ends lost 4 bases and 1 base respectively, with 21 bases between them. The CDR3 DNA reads TGTGCCAGCAGCTCTATTCGGCGGGACACCTATGGCACAGATACGCAGTATTTT. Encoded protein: CASSSIRRDTYGTDTQYF.

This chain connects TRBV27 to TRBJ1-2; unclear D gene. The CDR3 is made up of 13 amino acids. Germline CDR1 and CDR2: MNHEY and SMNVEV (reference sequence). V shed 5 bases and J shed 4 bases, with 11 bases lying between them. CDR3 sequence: CASSVLGSYGYTF. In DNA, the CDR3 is TGTGCCAGCAGTGTATTGGGGAGCTATGGCTACACCTTC.

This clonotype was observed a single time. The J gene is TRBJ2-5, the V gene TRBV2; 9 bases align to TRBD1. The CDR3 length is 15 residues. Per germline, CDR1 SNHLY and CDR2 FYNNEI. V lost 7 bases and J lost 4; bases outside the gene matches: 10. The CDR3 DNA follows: TGTGCCAGCATTCTACAGGGGGCAGCTGGAGAGACCCAGTACTTC. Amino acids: CASILQGAAGETQYF.

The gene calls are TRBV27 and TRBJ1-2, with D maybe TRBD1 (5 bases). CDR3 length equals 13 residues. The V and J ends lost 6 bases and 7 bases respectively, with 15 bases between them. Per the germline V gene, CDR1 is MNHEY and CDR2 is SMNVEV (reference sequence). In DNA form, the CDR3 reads TGTGCCAGCAGCCTATCCCTGGGGGTTGGCTACACCTTC. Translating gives CASSLSLGVGYTF.

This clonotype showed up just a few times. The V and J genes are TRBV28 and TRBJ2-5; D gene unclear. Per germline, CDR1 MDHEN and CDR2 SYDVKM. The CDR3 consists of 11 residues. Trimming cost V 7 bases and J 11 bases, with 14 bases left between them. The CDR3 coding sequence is TGTGCCAGCACCTCACTGGGTCAGCAGTACTTC. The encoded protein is CASTSLGQQYF.

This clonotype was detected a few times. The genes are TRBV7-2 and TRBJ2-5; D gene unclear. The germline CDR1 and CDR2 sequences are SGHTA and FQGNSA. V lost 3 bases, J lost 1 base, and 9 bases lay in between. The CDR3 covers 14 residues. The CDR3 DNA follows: TGTGCCAGCAGCTTTACCGGGTTCCAAGAGACCCAGTACTTC. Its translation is CASSFTGFQETQYF.

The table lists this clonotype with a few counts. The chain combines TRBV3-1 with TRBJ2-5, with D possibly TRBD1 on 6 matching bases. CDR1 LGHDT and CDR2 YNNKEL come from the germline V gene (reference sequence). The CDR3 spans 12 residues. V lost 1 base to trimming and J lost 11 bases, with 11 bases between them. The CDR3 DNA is TGTGCCAGCAGCCAAGCGAGACAGGAGCAGTACTTC. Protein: CASSQARQEQYF.

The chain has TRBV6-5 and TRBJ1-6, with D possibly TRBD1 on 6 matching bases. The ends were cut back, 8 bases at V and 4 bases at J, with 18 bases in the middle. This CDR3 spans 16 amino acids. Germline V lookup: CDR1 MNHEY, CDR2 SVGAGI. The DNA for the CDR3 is TGTGCCAGCGGGAACCGGGACATACAATATAATTCACCCCTCCACTTT. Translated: CASGNRDIQYNSPLHF.

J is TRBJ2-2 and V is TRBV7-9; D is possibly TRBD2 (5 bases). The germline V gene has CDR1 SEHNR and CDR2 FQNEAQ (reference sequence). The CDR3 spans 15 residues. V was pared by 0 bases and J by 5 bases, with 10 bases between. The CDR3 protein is CASSLAGAWTGELFF. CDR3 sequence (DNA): TGTGCCAGCAGCTTAGCGGGAGCTTGGACCGGGGAGCTGTTTTTT.

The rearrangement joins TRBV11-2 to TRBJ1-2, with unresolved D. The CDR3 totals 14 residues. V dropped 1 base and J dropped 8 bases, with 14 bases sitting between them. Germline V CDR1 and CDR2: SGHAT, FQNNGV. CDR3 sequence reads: CASSLAQATQGYTF. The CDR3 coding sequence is TGTGCCAGCAGCTTAGCGCAGGCCACCCAAGGCTACACCTTC.

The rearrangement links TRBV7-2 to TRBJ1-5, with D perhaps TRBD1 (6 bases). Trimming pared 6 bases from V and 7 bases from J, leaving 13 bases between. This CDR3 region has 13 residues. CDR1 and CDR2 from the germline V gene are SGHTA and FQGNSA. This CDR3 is CASSAGDGQPQHF. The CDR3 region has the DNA TGTGCCAGCAGTGCAGGGGACGGCCAGCCCCAGCATTTT. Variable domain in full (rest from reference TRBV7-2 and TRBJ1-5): GAGVSQSPSNKVTEKGKDVELRCDPISGHTALYWYRQSLGQGLEFLIYFQGNSAPDKSGLPSDRFSAERTGGSVSTLTIQRTQQEDSAVYLCASSAGDGQPQHFGDGTRLSIL.

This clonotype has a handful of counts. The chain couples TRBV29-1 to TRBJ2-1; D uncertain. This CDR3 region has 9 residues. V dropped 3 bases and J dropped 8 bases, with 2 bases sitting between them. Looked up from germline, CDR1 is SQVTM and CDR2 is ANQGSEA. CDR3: CSVDHEQFF. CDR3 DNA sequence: TGCAGCGTTGACCATGAGCAGTTCTTC.

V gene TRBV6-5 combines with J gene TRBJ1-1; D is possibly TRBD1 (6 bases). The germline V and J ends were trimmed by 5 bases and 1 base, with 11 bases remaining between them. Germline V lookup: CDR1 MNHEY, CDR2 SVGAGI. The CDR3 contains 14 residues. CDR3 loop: CASSTWDTNTEAFF. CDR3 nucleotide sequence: TGTGCCAGCAGTACCTGGGACACGAACACTGAAGCTTTCTTT.

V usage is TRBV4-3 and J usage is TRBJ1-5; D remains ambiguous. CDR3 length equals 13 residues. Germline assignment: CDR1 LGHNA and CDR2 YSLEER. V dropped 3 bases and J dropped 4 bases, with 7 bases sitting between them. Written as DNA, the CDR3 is TGCGCCAGCAGCCAGACCCTTAATCAGCCCCAGCATTTT. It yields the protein CASSQTLNQPQHF.

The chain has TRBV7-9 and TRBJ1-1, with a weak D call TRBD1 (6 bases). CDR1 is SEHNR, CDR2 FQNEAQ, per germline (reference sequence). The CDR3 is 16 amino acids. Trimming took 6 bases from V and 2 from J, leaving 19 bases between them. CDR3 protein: CASSYHRSRGNTEAFF. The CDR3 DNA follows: TGTGCCAGCAGTTATCATCGGTCCAGGGGAAACACTGAAGCTTTCTTT.

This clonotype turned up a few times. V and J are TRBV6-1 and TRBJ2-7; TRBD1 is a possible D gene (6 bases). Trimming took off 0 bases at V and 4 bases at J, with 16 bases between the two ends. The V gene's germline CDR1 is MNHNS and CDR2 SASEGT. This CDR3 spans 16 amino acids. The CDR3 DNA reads TGTGCCAGCAGTGAAGCCAGGGGCCTACCCTTGTACGAGCAGTACTTC. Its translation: CASSEARGLPLYEQYF.

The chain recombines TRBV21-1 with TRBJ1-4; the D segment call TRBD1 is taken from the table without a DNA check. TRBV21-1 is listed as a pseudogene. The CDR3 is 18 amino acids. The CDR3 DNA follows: TGTGCCAGCAGCAAACTACAGGGTGGGGACAGACCTAATGAAAAACTGTTTTTT. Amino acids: CASSKLQGGDRPNEKLFF.

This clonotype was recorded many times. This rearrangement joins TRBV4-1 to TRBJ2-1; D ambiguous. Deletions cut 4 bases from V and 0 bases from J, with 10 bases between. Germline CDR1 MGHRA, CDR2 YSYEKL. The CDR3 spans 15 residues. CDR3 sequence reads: CASSLVQSSYNEQFF. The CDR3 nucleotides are TGCGCCAGCAGCCTCGTCCAAAGCTCCTACAATGAGCAGTTCTTC.

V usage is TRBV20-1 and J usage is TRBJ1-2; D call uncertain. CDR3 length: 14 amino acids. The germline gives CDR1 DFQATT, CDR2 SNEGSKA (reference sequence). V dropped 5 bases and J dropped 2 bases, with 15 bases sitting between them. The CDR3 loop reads CSAPLGRFNYGYTF. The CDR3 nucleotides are TGCAGTGCTCCGTTAGGCCGGTTCAACTATGGCTACACCTTC.

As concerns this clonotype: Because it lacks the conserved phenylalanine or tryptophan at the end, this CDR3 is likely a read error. CDR3 protein: CASSSHSNEQFL. The DNA of the CDR3 is TGTGCCAGCAGCTCACATTCCAATGAGCAGTTCTTA. The rearrangement links TRBV3-1 to TRBJ2-1; D uncertain. Germline V CDR1 and CDR2: LGHDT, YNNKEL (reference sequence). This CDR3 contains 12 residues. V dropped 5 bases and J dropped 6 bases, with 8 bases sitting between them.

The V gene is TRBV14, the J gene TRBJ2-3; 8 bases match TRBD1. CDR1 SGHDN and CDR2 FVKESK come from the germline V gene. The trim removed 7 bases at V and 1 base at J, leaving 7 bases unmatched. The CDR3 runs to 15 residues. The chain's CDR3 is CASNSMGQGTDTQYF. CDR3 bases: TGTGCCAGCAACTCAATGGGACAGGGCACAGATACGCAGTATTTT.

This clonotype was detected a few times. CDR3 sequence (DNA): TGTGCCTGGGGACAGGGTGCCGTAGAGACCCAGTACTTC. Translating it yields CAWGQGAVETQYF. V is TRBV30 and J is TRBJ2-5; TRBD1 aligns across 8 bases. CDR3 size: 13 residues. Germline V gene sequence: CDR1 GTSNPN, CDR2 SVGIG (reference sequence). V trimming: 5 bases; J trimming: 4 bases; junction bases outside the gene matches: 6.

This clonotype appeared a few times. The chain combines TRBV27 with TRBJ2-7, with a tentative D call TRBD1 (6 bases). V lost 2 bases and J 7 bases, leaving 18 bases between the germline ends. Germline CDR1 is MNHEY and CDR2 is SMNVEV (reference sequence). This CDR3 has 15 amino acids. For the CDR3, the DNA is TGTGCCAGCAGTTTAGAAGACAGGCCTTTTGGAGAGCAGTACTTC. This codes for CASSLEDRPFGEQYF.

Here the CDR3 DNA reads TGTGCCAGCACCCTGAGCTCAGGAAACACCATATATTTT. Amino acids: CASTLSSGNTIYF. The genes are TRBV28 and TRBJ1-3; D unclear. Germline CDR1 reads MDHEN; CDR2 reads SYDVKM. The CDR3 runs 13 residues. The V end lost 7 bases, the J end lost 4 bases, and 11 bases lay between the germline ends.